Listed below are T cell receptor beta chains from one sample, sequenced in a study of T cell responses to AZD1222 COVID-19 vaccine. Sequencing was performed with immunoSEQ multiplex PCR; in TCRdb, only in-frame clones are kept and a portion is missing. The profile shows 60,000 to 90,000 clones, about 83% of them singletons. The specimen was peripheral blood, collected 28 days after the second dose of the MenACWY control vaccine. Receptors originate from an adult who received the MenACWY meningococcal vaccine as a control. Both conserved end residues are part of each CDR3. D genes are given only for firm matches. Size tells how often a clone was seen (once, few, many) or the class of an expanded clone, and some rows leave it out.

d_call | j_call | clone_size | v_call | cdr3_aa | cdr3_nt
TRBD2 | TRBJ2-1 | . | TRBV5-8 | CASSYMGLAGLGAYNEQFF | TGTGCCAGCAGCTACATGGGACTAGCGGGCCTGGGGGCCTACAATGAGCAGTTCTTC
. | TRBJ2-3 | . | TRBV19 | CASSRRGTDTQYF | TGTGCCAGTAGTCGCCGGGGCACAGATACGCAGTATTTT
TRBD2 | TRBJ2-1 | . | TRBV7-9 | CASSLVQTGLVSYNEQFF | TGTGCCAGCAGCTTAGTCCAGACCGGACTAGTCTCCTACAATGAGCAGTTCTTC
. | TRBJ2-3 | . | TRBV5-1 | CASSLSGGGDTQYF | TGCGCCAGCAGCTTATCGGGGGGCGGAGATACGCAGTATTTT
. | TRBJ2-2 | . | TRBV13 | CASSLNGGNTGELFF | TGTGCCAGCAGCTTAAACGGGGGAAACACCGGGGAGCTGTTTTTT
. | TRBJ2-1 | . | TRBV4-3 | CASSDAHGSYNEQFF | TGCGCCAGCAGCGACGCACATGGCTCCTACAATGAGCAGTTCTTC
. | TRBJ1-2 | . | TRBV7-2 | CASSSRPAINYGYTF | TGTGCCAGCAGCTCTCGCCCCGCAATTAACTATGGCTACACCTTC
. | TRBJ1-6 | . | TRBV7-9 | CASSLAGGPNSPLHF | TGTGCCAGCAGCTTAGCTGGGGGGCCTAATTCACCCCTCCACTTT
TRBD2 | TRBJ2-7 | . | TRBV28 | CASRGLAGSSYEQYF | TGTGCCAGCAGGGGACTAGCGGGTAGCTCCTACGAGCAGTACTTC
. | TRBJ2-7 | . | TRBV4-2 | CASSLTGTTGFEQYF | TGTGCCAGCAGCCTCACCGGGACAACTGGCTTTGAGCAGTACTTC
. | TRBJ1-6 | few | TRBV30 | CAWGRTLSPLHF | TGTGCCTGGGGACGTACCTTATCACCCCTCCACTTT
TRBD1 | TRBJ2-7 | once | TRBV15 | CATSGDLGDTWKDRSSYEQYF | TGTGCCACCAGCGGAGACCTTGGCGACACCTGGAAGGACAGGAGCTCCTACGAGCAGTACTTC
. | TRBJ2-7 | once | TRBV10-3 | CAIKPASYEQYF | TGTGCCATCAAGCCAGCCTCCTACGAGCAGTACTTC
. | TRBJ1-1 | . | TRBV5-4 | CASSLPNTEAFF | TGTGCCAGCAGCTTGCCTAACACTGAAGCTTTCTTT
TRBD1 | TRBJ1-3 | . | TRBV5-1 | CASSLGQGYGNTIYF | TGCGCCAGCAGCTTGGGACAGGGGTACGGAAACACCATATATTTT
. | TRBJ2-3 | few | TRBV27 | CASSLGRNTDTQYF | TGTGCCAGCAGTTTAGGGAGAAACACAGATACGCAGTATTTT
. | TRBJ2-2 | . | TRBV5-1 | CASSLAGTGELFF | TGCGCCAGCAGCTTGGCAGGAACCGGGGAGCTGTTTTTT
TRBD1 | TRBJ1-4 | . | TRBV19 | CASRQGPREKLFF | TGTGCCAGTCGACAGGGCCCTCGAGAAAAACTGTTTTTT
. | TRBJ1-1 | . | TRBV7-2 | CASSPRTVNTEAFF | TGTGCCAGCAGCCCCCGTACAGTGAACACTGAAGCTTTCTTT
. | TRBJ1-1 | . | TRBV28 | CASSLSGVKDTEAFF | TGTGCCAGCAGTCTCTCTGGCGTAAAGGACACTGAAGCTTTCTTT
. | TRBJ2-5 | . | TRBV25-1 | CASSAAVGQETQYF | TGTGCCAGCAGCGCCGCGGTGGGACAAGAGACCCAGTACTTC
TRBD1 | TRBJ2-3 | . | TRBV5-1 | CASSPQRGQLTDTQYF | TGCGCCAGCAGCCCGCAGAGGGGACAGCTCACAGATACGCAGTATTTT
. | TRBJ1-3 | . | TRBV4-2 | CASSQDSLGGYGNTIYF | TGTGCCAGCAGCCAAGATAGTTTAGGGGGTTACGGAAACACCATATATTTT
. | TRBJ1-1 | . | TRBV6-4 | CASSDSKVGGGVVNTEAFF | TGTGCCAGCAGTGACTCGAAGGTTGGCGGGGGAGTGGTGAACACTGAAGCTTTCTTT
. | TRBJ1-2 | . | TRBV13 | CASRQFGTQNRYGYTF | TGTGCCAGCAGACAATTCGGGACCCAGAATCGCTATGGCTACACCTTC
. | TRBJ2-5 | . | TRBV7-2 | CASSLGNRNQETQYF | TGTGCCAGCAGCTTAGGGAACCGCAACCAAGAGACCCAGTACTTC
. | TRBJ1-6 | . | TRBV12-3/TRBV12-4 | CASRGGYNSPLHF | TGTGCCAGCAGGGGAGGATATAATTCACCCCTCCACTTT
. | TRBJ2-7 | . | TRBV11-2 | CASSSMAGYYEQYF | TGTGCCAGCAGCTCGATGGCCGGTTACTACGAGCAGTACTTC
. | TRBJ1-1 | . | TRBV4-2 | CASSQVVSGTEAFF | TGTGCCAGCAGCCAAGTCGTAAGCGGGACTGAAGCTTTCTTT
. | TRBJ2-1 | few | TRBV13 | CASSLEGGAVNNEQFF | TGTGCCAGCAGCTTAGAGGGTGGAGCGGTAAACAATGAGCAGTTCTTC
TRBD2 | TRBJ2-7 | . | TRBV5-5 | CASALAISYEQYF | TGTGCCAGCGCACTAGCGATTTCCTACGAGCAGTACTTC
. | TRBJ1-6 | . | TRBV7-9 | CASSLEGDNSPLHF | TGTGCCAGCAGCCTGGAAGGGGATAATTCACCCCTCCACTTT
TRBD2 | TRBJ2-7 | . | TRBV7-8 | CASSLLGLAGGEQYF | TGTGCCAGCAGCCTACTAGGATTAGCGGGAGGCGAGCAGTACTTC